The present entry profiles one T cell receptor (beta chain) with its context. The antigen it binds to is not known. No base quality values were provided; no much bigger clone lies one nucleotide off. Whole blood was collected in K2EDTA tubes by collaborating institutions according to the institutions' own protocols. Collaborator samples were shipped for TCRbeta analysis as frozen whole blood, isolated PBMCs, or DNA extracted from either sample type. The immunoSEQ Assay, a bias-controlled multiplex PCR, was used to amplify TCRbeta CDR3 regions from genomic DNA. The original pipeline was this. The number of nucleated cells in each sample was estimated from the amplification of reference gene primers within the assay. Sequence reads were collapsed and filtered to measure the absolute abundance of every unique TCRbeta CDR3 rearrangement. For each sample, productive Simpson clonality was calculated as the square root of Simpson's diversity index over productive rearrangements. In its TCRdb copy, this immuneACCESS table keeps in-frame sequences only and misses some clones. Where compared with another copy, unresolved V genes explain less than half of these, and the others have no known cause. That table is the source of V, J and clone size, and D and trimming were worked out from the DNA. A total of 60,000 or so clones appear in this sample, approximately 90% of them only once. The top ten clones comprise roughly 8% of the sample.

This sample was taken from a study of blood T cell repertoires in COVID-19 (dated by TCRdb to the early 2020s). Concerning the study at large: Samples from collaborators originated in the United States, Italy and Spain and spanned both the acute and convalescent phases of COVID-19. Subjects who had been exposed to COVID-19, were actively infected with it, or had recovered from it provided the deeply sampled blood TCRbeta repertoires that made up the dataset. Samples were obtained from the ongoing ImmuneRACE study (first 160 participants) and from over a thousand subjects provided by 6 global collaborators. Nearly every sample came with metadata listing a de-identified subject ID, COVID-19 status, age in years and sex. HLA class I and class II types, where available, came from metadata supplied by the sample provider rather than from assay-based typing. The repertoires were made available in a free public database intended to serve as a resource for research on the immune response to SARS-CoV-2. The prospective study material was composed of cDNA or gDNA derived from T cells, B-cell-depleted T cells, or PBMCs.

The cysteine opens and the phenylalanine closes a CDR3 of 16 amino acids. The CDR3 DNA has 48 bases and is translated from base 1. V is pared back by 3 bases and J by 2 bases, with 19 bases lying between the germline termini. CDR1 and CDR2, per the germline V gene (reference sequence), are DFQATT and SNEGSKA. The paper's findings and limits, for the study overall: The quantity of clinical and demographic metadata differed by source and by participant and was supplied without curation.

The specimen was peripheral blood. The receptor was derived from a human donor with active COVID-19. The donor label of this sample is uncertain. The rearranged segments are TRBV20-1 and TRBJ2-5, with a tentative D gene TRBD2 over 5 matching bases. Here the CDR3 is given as CSASQIPPRRQETQYF. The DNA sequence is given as TGCAGTGCTAGTCAGATTCCTCCCCGGAGGCAAGAGACCCAGTACTTC.